The table lists the clone carrying this T cell receptor beta chain with a few counts. This specimen comes from a study of CD8+ T cells in alopecia areata. The sequencing template was cDNA reverse transcribed from extracted RNA. Clones were read by immunoSEQ multiplex PCR, and TCRdb kept only the in-frame ones, dropping some. In the table there are 150,000 to 200,000 clones, 67% of which are singletons. From germline, CDR1 is SGHDT and CDR2 YYEEEE. Losses at the gene ends were 3 bases for V and 7 bases for J; bases not matched to a gene: 11. The CDR3 has 16 amino acids. This TCR derives from a human donor with alopecia areata. The rearrangement links TRBV5-6 to TRBJ1-5; 9 positions match TRBD1. Sequenced material: CD8+ T cells sorted from blood, taken at week 0. CDR3 region: CASSSPGQGSRQPQHF. The CDR3 DNA reads TGTGCCAGCAGCTCTCCGGGACAGGGTTCTCGGCAGCCCCAGCATTTT.